Listed here are 15 T cell receptor beta chains from one sample, sequenced in a study of blood T cell repertoires in COVID-19. Sequencing used immunoSEQ multiplex PCR; TCRdb keeps in-frame clones, though not all of them. This table holds just over 150,000 clones, 65% to 90% found once. The sample consisted of peripheral blood. All receptors derive from a woman between 45 and 60 years old with acute or convalescent COVID-19.

This chain connects TRBV19 to TRBJ2-2; TRBD2 might be the D (5 bases). This CDR3 has 13 residues. The germline CDR1 and CDR2 sequences are LNHDA and SQIVND (reference sequence). The V end was cut by 6 bases, the J end by 3 bases, with 8 bases between. The CDR3 reads CASRSRDTGELFF. DNA for the CDR3: TGTGCCAGTAGGTCGCGGGACACCGGGGAGCTGTTTTTT.

A single count supports this clone. This chain uses TRBV27 with TRBJ2-7, with TRBD1 matching 9 bases. This CDR3 spans 15 amino acids. CDR1 is MNHEY, CDR2 SMNVEV, per germline (reference sequence). With 5 bases clipped from V and 2 bases from J, the junction kept 7 bases outside the gene matches. The CDR3 reads CASSPTGTGPYEQYF. Written as DNA, the CDR3 is TGTGCCAGCAGTCCTACCGGGACAGGGCCCTACGAGCAGTACTTC.

This clone was seen a few times. The chain couples TRBV12-3 or TRBV12-4 to TRBJ1-1, with a weak D call TRBD1 (6 bases). There are 13 residues in the CDR3. V shed 5 bases and J shed 5 bases, with 12 bases lying between them. The CDR3 bases are TGTGCCAGCAGTATAACAGGGAAGACTGAAGCTTTCTTT. The encoded protein is CASSITGKTEAFF.

This chain connects TRBV5-5 to TRBJ2-1; 12 bases map to TRBD2. CDR1 and CDR2 from the germline V gene are SGHKS and YYEKEE (reference sequence). This CDR3 region has 17 residues. The junction had 5 bases not matched to a gene; V was cut back by 4 bases and J by 0 bases. The CDR3, as DNA: TGTGCCAGCAGCACCCCGACTAGCGGGAGCTCCTACAATGAGCAGTTCTTC. Protein sequence: CASSTPTSGSSYNEQFF.

The chain links TRBV10-3 to TRBJ2-1; TRBD2 aligns across 7 bases. The CDR3 has 15 amino acids. The V gene's germline CDR1 is ENHRY and CDR2 SYGVKD. Germline trimming cut 2 bases from V and 8 bases from J; bases unmatched to any gene: 9. The CDR3, as DNA: TGTGCCATCAGTGAGCCGACGACTAGCAGTGATGAGCAGTTCTTC. It specifies CAISEPTTSSDEQFF.

This sequence joins TRBV2 and TRBJ2-2, with D maybe TRBD1 (6 bases). Germline-derived CDR1 and CDR2 are SNHLY and FYNNEI. This CDR3 has 14 residues. V shed 8 bases and J shed 0 bases, with 10 bases lying between them. The CDR3 DNA is TGTGCCAGCCGGGACACCGCGAACACCGGGGAGCTGTTTTTT. Its translation is CASRDTANTGELFF.

The rearrangement uses TRBV25-1 and TRBJ1-1; a weak D match, TRBD1 (6 bases). Germline V gene lookup returns CDR1 MGHDK and CDR2 SYGVNS. The ends were cut back, 1 base at V and 8 bases at J, with 23 bases in the middle. The CDR3 runs 17 residues. The CDR3 loop is CASSEFGRGALEREAFF. In DNA, the CDR3 is TGTGCCAGCAGTGAATTTGGGCGGGGGGCCCTTGAACGGGAAGCTTTCTTT. The full variable domain, completed using reference TRBV25-1 and TRBJ1-1, is EADIYQTPRYLVIGTGKKITLECSQTMGHDKMYWYQQDPGMELHLIHYSYGVNSTEKGDLSSESTVSRIRTEHFPLTLESARPSHTSQYLCASSEFGRGALEREAFFGQGTRLTVV.

Note on this clone: At the DNA level, this CDR3 is encoded by other sequences in the same sample as well. The CDR3 protein is CASSLVQETQYF. Written as DNA, the CDR3 is TGTGCCAGCAGCTTAGTACAAGAGACCCAGTACTTC. The chain joins TRBV7-2 to TRBJ2-5; no clear D. Germline-derived CDR1 and CDR2 are SGHTA and FQGNSA. The CDR3 contains 12 residues. V was trimmed by 1 base and J by 2 bases, leaving 2 bases between them. Full variable domain (outside the CDR3, taken from reference TRBV7-2 and TRBJ2-5): GAGVSQSPSNKVTEKGKDVELRCDPISGHTALYWYRQSLGQGLEFLIYFQGNSAPDKSGLPSDRFSAERTGGSVSTLTIQRTQQEDSAVYLCASSLVQETQYFGPGTRLLVL.

The V gene is TRBV4-1, the J gene TRBJ1-5, with 10 bases that match TRBD1. Germline CDR1 reads MGHRA; CDR2 reads YSYEKL. V trimming: 3 bases; J trimming: 1 base; junction bases outside the gene matches: 9. The length of the CDR3 is 18 residues. DNA for the CDR3: TGCGCCAGCAGCCAGTCCGGGACAGGGGTTTCGAGCAATCAGCCCCAGCATTTT. It encodes CASSQSGTGVSSNQPQHF.

The chain carries TRBV28 and TRBJ2-6; 10 bases map to TRBD1. The CDR3 consists of 15 residues. The germline CDR1 and CDR2 sequences are MDHEN and SYDVKM. The V and J ends lost 8 bases and 2 bases, in that order; junction bases with no gene match: 3. The CDR3 sequence: CASGQGVAGANVLTF. The CDR3 nucleotides are TGTGCCAGCGGACAGGGGGTAGCTGGGGCCAACGTCCTGACTTTC.

This chain links TRBV5-4 with TRBJ2-1; 8 bases agree with TRBD1. V lost 5 bases, J lost 2 bases, and 6 bases stayed unmatched. The CDR3 sequence is 15 residues long. Germline CDR1 and CDR2: SGHNT and YYREEE (reference sequence). CDR3 loop: CASRPPGQAYNEQFF. CDR3 nucleotide sequence: TGTGCCAGCAGACCTCCGGGACAGGCCTACAATGAGCAGTTCTTC.

V gene TRBV2 combines with J gene TRBJ1-1; weak D call: TRBD1 (5 bases). Trimming removed 7 bases at V and 1 base at J, with 10 bases between. Germline lookup yields CDR1 SNHLY and CDR2 FYNNEI. CDR3 length: 13 residues. The CDR3 coding sequence is TGTGCCAGCAACAGGAGCCCGAACACTGAAGCTTTCTTT. The encoded protein is CASNRSPNTEAFF.

J is TRBJ2-3 and V is TRBV7-2, with a weak D call TRBD2 (5 bases). Germline CDR1 is SGHTA and CDR2 is FQGNSA. The ends were cut back, 3 bases at V and 0 bases at J, with 7 bases in the middle. The CDR3 covers 14 residues. As DNA, the CDR3 is TGTGCCAGCAGCTTTAGGACTAGCACAGATACGCAGTATTTT. It yields the protein CASSFRTSTDTQYF.

The chain links TRBV6-6 to TRBJ2-3; 9 nucleotides line up with TRBD1. The CDR3 is made up of 15 amino acids. The germline V gene has CDR1 MNHNY and CDR2 SVGAGI (reference sequence). V lost 6 bases and J lost 6; bases outside the gene matches: 10. For the CDR3, the DNA is TGTGCCAGCAGGCTCCTTACAGGGGGCAGGGATACGCAGTATTTT. Translated: CASRLLTGGRDTQYF.

The chain couples TRBV7-2 to TRBJ1-3, with 8 bases matching TRBD1. Germline-derived CDR1 and CDR2 are SGHTA and FQGNSA. J was trimmed by 4 bases and V by 3 bases; bases with no gene match: 5. The CDR3 is 15 residues long. CDR3 sequence: CASSFQGANGNTIYF. The DNA for the CDR3 is TGTGCCAGCAGCTTTCAGGGGGCGAACGGAAACACCATATATTTT.